This entry lists 21 T cell receptor beta chains sequenced from one sample in a study of tumor and adjacent non-tumor tissue in lung cancer. RNA was extracted from bulk tissue without any cell sorting. A modified ARM-PCR protocol with three rounds of nested PCR amplified TCRbeta. Via MiXCR, TCRdb re-called the multiplex PCR reads, giving one row per CDR3 protein. The data contain tens of thousands of distinct CDR3 sequences, just under 60% of them singletons. The source material was lung tumor tissue. The receptors shown here come from a middle-aged man with non-small cell lung cancer.

Concerning this clonotype: The germline gene is not matched at one end of the junction; a read error may be the cause. The chain recombines TRBV4-2 with TRBJ1-2, with D perhaps matching TRBD1 (5 bases). The CDR3 extends over 14 amino acids. Germline CDR1 and CDR2: LGHNA and YNFKEQ. Here the CDR3 DNA reads TGTGCCAGCAACCAAGATTGGGGGTACTATGGGTACACCTTC. Its translation is CASNQDWGYYGYTF.

This clonotype showed up many times. The rearrangement links TRBV6-5 to TRBJ1-1, with D maybe TRBD1 (6 bases). V was trimmed by 6 bases and J by 4 bases, leaving 12 bases between them. The CDR3 has 13 amino acids. Germline V gene sequence: CDR1 MNHEY, CDR2 SVGAGI. The chain's CDR3 is CASRRGVGTEAFF. The CDR3 DNA reads as TGTGCCAGCAGAAGGGGGGTCGGCACTGAAGCTTTCTTT.

For this clonotype: The conserved closing phenylalanine or tryptophan is absent in this CDR3, likely reflecting a read error. The rearrangement uses TRBV11-1 and TRBJ1-4; perhaps TRBD1 as D (5 bases). The CDR3 extends over 16 amino acids. Germline CDR1 is SGHAT and CDR2 is FQDESV (reference sequence). The CDR3 DNA follows: TGTGCCAGCAGCTCTGGACAATCGACAACTGATGAAAAACTGTTTTAT. Translated: CASSSGQSTTDEKLFY.

In its sample, this clonotype was seen many times. The J gene is TRBJ2-1, the V gene TRBV30, with 7 bases lining up with TRBD2. The J segment lost 6 bases and the V segment lost 1 base, leaving 6 bases of the junction unmatched. In germline, CDR1 is GTSNPN, CDR2 SVGIG (reference sequence). This CDR3 contains 14 residues. The DNA for the CDR3 is TGTGCCTGGAGTGGTGCGGGAGAGAGCAATGAGCAGTTCTTC. This codes for CAWSGAGESNEQFF. The full variable domain, rest sourced from reference TRBV30 and TRBJ2-1, is SQTIHQWPATLVQPVGSPLSLECTVEGTSNPNLYWYRQAAGRGLQLLFYSVGIGQISSEVPQNLSASRPQDRQFILSSKKLLLSDSGFYLCAWSGAGESNEQFFGPGTRLTVL.

The gene calls are TRBV14 and TRBJ2-3; possibly TRBD2 for D (5 bases). V lost 3 bases to trimming and J lost 2 bases, with 15 bases between them. The CDR3 is made up of 16 amino acids. Germline CDR1 is SGHDN and CDR2 is FVKESK. CDR3 sequence: CASSHMFREITDTQYF. In nucleotides, the CDR3 is TGTGCCAGCAGCCACATGTTTAGGGAGATCACAGATACGCAGTATTTT.

This clonotype is labeled as medium-sized. V usage is TRBV11-2 and J usage is TRBJ1-3; D is perhaps TRBD1 (5 bases). This CDR3 is 15 amino acids long. The V gene lost 0 bases and the J gene lost 4 bases, with 10 bases spanning the gap. Germline values: CDR1 SGHAT, CDR2 FQNNGV. The CDR3 here is CASSLDFGAGNTIYF. In nucleotides, the CDR3 is TGTGCCAGCAGCTTAGATTTCGGGGCAGGAAACACCATATATTTT.

This clonotype has a count of ten or more. V gene TRBV25-1 combines with J gene TRBJ1-4; a possible D gene is TRBD1 (5 bases). This CDR3 is 15 amino acids long. With 3 bases removed from V and 8 bases from J, the gap between germline ends came to 16 bases. Germline CDR1 MGHDK, CDR2 SYGVNS. As DNA, the CDR3 is TGTGCCAGCAGTGAGCCCAGTACCGGGGCAGAAAAACTGTTTTTT. Its translation: CASSEPSTGAEKLFF.

Notes on this clonotype: This clone may be a read error of a much larger clone one base away. The chain has TRBV11-2 and TRBJ2-4; TRBD2 is a possible D gene (6 bases). Germline CDR1 is SGHAT and CDR2 is FQNNGV. Trimming took 8 bases from V and 1 from J, leaving 24 bases between them. This CDR3 is built from 18 residues. The CDR3 sequence is CASSPGQEGRVAKNIQYF. CDR3 bases: TGTGCCAGCTCCCCCGGGCAGGAGGGCCGCGTTGCCAAAAACATTCAGTACTTC. Drawing the rest from reference TRBV11-2 and TRBJ2-4, the complete variable domain is EAGVAQSPRYKIIEKRQSVAFWCNPISGHATLYWYQQILGQGPKLLIQFQNNGVVDDSQLPKDRFSAERLKGVDSTLKIQPAKLEDSAVYLCASSPGQEGRVAKNIQYFGAGTRLSVL.

The CDR3 protein is CASSFGTAGYSIYF. Written as DNA, the CDR3 is TGTGCCAGCAGTTTCGGGACAGCGGGATACAGCATATATTTT. V gene TRBV12-3 or TRBV12-4 combines with J gene TRBJ1-3; 7 nucleotides match TRBD1. V gave up 3 bases and J gave up 12 bases; unmatched junction bases: 11. CDR3 size: 14 residues.

The chain is built from TRBV24-1 and TRBJ2-1; TRBD1 is a possible D gene (5 bases). The germline V and J ends were trimmed by 5 bases and 2 bases, with 9 bases remaining between them. CDR1 is KGHDR and CDR2 is SFDVKD in the germline V gene. The CDR3 runs to 14 residues. The CDR3 loop is CATSGEQAYNEQFF. Written as DNA, the CDR3 is TGTGCCACCAGTGGGGAACAGGCCTACAATGAGCAGTTCTTC.

This chain connects TRBV20-1 to TRBJ2-7; D unclear. CDR1 is DFQATT and CDR2 is SNEGSKA in the germline V gene (reference sequence). The CDR3 spans 13 residues. The ends were cut back, 1 base at V and 6 bases at J, with 13 bases in the middle. CDR3 in DNA: TGCAGTGCTAGAGGCTTGAGCAACAGCGAGCAGTACTTC. Amino acids: CSARGLSNSEQYF.

This clonotype was recorded many times. The chain couples TRBV20-1 to TRBJ2-7; 7 nucleotides align to TRBD2. The germline gives CDR1 DFQATT, CDR2 SNEGSKA (reference sequence). V shed 0 bases and J 2 bases; nucleotides not matched to a gene: 4. The CDR3 contains 14 residues. The CDR3 sequence: CSAREGGDAYEQYF. DNA for the CDR3: TGCAGTGCTAGAGAGGGAGGGGATGCCTACGAGCAGTACTTC.

This clonotype was detected ten times or more. Possible read error: a much larger clone is one base away. This chain connects TRBV11-2 to TRBJ2-3; 7 nucleotides align to TRBD1. The CDR3 covers 15 residues. J was trimmed by 8 bases and V by 1 base; bases with no gene match: 9. Germline V gene sequence: CDR1 SGHAT, CDR2 FQNNGV. CDR3 amino acids: CASSLVGGQSGTQYF. In nucleotides, the CDR3 is TGTGCCAGCAGCTTAGTAGGGGGACAGTCAGGTACGCAGTATTTT.

V usage is TRBV7-9 and J usage is TRBJ2-1; 9 bases match TRBD2. V trimming: 0 bases; J trimming: 8 bases; junction bases outside the gene matches: 5. The CDR3 has 15 amino acids. The germline CDR1 and CDR2 sequences are SEHNR and FQNEAQ (reference sequence). Written as DNA, the CDR3 is TGTGCCAGCAGCTTAGCGCAGGCGGGAGGGGATGAGCAGTTCTTC. Residues: CASSLAQAGGDEQFF.

In its sample, this clonotype was seen once. The chain employs TRBV6-6 and TRBJ2-1; 8 bases are a match to TRBD1. The CDR3 sequence is 14 residues long. Trimming removed 2 bases from V and 13 bases from J; junction bases left unmatched: 10. The germline gives CDR1 MNHNY, CDR2 SVGAGI (reference sequence). The CDR3 DNA reads TGTGCCAGCAGTTACCACAGGCAGGGGGCCTCCCAGTTCTTC. It codes for CASSYHRQGASQFF.

This clonotype was picked up a small number of times. With a much larger clone just one base away, this may be a read error. The chain uses TRBV4-2 and TRBJ2-2; 9 nucleotides line up with TRBD2. CDR1 and CDR2 (germline): LGHNA, YNFKEQ. This CDR3 has 14 amino acids. CDR3 amino acids: CASTLAGDTGEPFF. The CDR3 region has the DNA TGTGCCAGCACCTTAGCGGGGGACACCGGGGAGCCGTTTTTT.

This clonotype was found many times. The chain carries TRBV6-1 and TRBJ1-4; D is ambiguous. CDR3 length: 13 residues. CDR1 is MNHNS, CDR2 SASEGT, per germline. Trimming cost V 6 bases and J 0 bases, with 5 bases left between them. The CDR3 coding sequence is TGTGCCAGCAGGGTTGCAACTAATGAAAAACTGTTTTTT. Amino acids: CASRVATNEKLFF.

Notes on this clonotype: At one end, the junction sequence differs from germline, possibly due to a read error. The DNA for the CDR3 is TGTGCCAGCAGCCTGGACAGAGACTACGAGCAATGGTTC. Translated: CASSLDRDYEQWF. The chain employs TRBV11-3 and TRBJ2-7; a weak D match, TRBD1 (6 bases). The germline CDR1 and CDR2 sequences are SGHNT and YENEEA. The CDR3 spans 13 residues.

Of note for this clonotype: A single base separates this from a much larger clone, so it may be a read error. The V gene is TRBV28, the J gene TRBJ1-4, with D perhaps TRBD1 (6 bases). Germline CDR1 and CDR2: MDHEN and SYDVKM. The CDR3 is 14 amino acids. DNA for the CDR3: TGTGCCAGCAGCACAGGGATGGCTAATGAAGAACTGTTTTTT. Its protein product is CASSTGMANEELFF.

This clonotype was seen once. Possible read error: a much larger clone is one base away. The J gene is TRBJ1-1, the V gene TRBV5-4; 10 bases line up with TRBD1. The CDR3 length is 14 residues. Germline V gene data show CDR1 as SGHNT and CDR2 as YYREEE (reference sequence). This CDR3 is CSSSKGQGGTEAFF. In nucleotides, the CDR3 is TGTTCCAGCAGCAAAGGACAGGGGGGGACTGAAGCTTTCTTT.

With regard to this clonotype: Compared with germline, one end of the junction differs, possibly owing to a read error. The gene calls are TRBV7-9 and TRBJ2-5, with 7 bases matching TRBD2. The length of the CDR3 is 14 residues. Germline V lookup: CDR1 SEHNR, CDR2 FQNEAQ (reference sequence). DNA of the CDR3: TGTGCCAGCAGCCAGACGGGGGGTGTCGAGAACCAGTACTTC. It codes for CASSQTGGVENQYF.